This T cell receptor beta chain is from a study of technical replicates of blood from a few donors. The CDR3 is made up of 14 amino acids. CDR1 and CDR2 from the germline V gene are SGHAT and FQNNGV. V lost 5 bases to trimming and J lost 2 bases, with 10 bases between them. Here immunoSEQ multiplex PCR was the method, and the copy in TCRdb shows in-frame clones only, minus some. This table holds 70,000 to 80,000 clones, roughly 89% found once. The sequenced sample consisted of T cells isolated from PBMCs. The genes are TRBV11-2 and TRBJ1-3, with a tentative D call TRBD1 (5 bases). This clonotype was obtained from a human donor in good health. Some clones in this sample may be carry-over from other donors' samples. The CDR3 nucleotides read TGTGCCAGCAGCCCCGGAGGGGCTGGAAACACCATATATTTT. It specifies CASSPGGAGNTIYF. Together with reference TRBV11-2 and TRBJ1-3, the CDR3 gives the full variable domain: EAGVAQSPRYKIIEKRQSVAFWCNPISGHATLYWYQQILGQGPKLLIQFQNNGVVDDSQLPKDRFSAERLKGVDSTLKIQPAKLEDSAVYLCASSPGGAGNTIYFGEGSWLTVV.